The clone carrying this T cell receptor beta chain was seen just once. This sample was included in a study of blood T cell repertoires in COVID-19. Study-level background: Acute and convalescent COVID-19 specimens originated in the United States, Italy and Spain. Sample material is recorded as cDNA or gDNA derived from T cells, B-cell-depleted T cells, or PBMCs.

Only in-frame clones appear in the TCRdb table, and some are missing; sequencing was by immunoSEQ multiplex PCR. Seen here are about 120,000 clones, approximately 91% observed once, and the top ten hold 8% to 8.5%. CDR1 and CDR2 (germline): ENHRY, SYGVKD. The CDR3 runs to 15 residues. V was shortened by 2 bases and J by 5 bases, with 15 bases between the two germline ends. The material sequenced was peripheral blood. The receptor was isolated from a woman between 65 and 79 years old who had recovered from COVID-19. This chain links TRBV10-3 with TRBJ2-5, with a possible D match to TRBD2 (7 bases). DNA of the CDR3: TGTGCCATCAGTGAGATGGGGGGGCGTAGGGAGACCCAGTACTTC. As protein: CAISEMGGRRETQYF.